The present entry profiles one T cell receptor beta chain with its context. The data originate from a study of T cell responses to AZD1222 COVID-19 vaccine. Germline trimming cut 3 bases from V and 1 base from J; bases unmatched to any gene: 1. The CDR3 spans 14 residues. From germline, CDR1 is MNHEY and CDR2 SMNVEV (reference sequence). Measured with immunoSEQ multiplex PCR; TCRdb has only the in-frame clones, and not every one. The profile covers around 160,000 clones, with 90% to 95% appearing a single time and under 1.5% taken by the ten largest. The chain links TRBV27 to TRBJ1-1, with 8 bases that match TRBD1. The origin of this receptor is an adult who received the AZD1222 COVID-19 vaccine. The source was peripheral blood, collected 28 days after the second AZD1222 dose. The CDR3 region has the DNA TGTGCCAGCAGTTTGGGGACAGGGAACACTGAAGCTTTCTTT. Amino acid sequence: CASSLGTGNTEAFF.